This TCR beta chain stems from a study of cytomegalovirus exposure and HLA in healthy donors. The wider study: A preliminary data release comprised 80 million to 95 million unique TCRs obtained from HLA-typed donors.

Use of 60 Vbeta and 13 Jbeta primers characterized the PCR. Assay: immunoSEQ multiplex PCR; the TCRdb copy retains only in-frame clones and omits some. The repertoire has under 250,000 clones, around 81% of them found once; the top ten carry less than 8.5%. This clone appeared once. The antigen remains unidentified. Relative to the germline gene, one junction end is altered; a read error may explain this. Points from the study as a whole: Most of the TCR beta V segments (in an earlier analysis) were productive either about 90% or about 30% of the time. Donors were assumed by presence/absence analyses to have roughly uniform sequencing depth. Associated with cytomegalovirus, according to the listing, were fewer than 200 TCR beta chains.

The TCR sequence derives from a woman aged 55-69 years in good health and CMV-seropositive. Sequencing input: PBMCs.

CDR3 region: CASSYSGGPAAFF. CDR3 bases: TGTGCCAGCAGTTACTCGGGAGGGCCGGCTGCCTTTTTT. The V call is TRBV6-5, the J call TRBJ2-3, with TRBD2 identical over 7 bases. CDR1 MNHEY and CDR2 SVGAGI come from the germline V gene. The CDR3 sequence is 13 residues long.